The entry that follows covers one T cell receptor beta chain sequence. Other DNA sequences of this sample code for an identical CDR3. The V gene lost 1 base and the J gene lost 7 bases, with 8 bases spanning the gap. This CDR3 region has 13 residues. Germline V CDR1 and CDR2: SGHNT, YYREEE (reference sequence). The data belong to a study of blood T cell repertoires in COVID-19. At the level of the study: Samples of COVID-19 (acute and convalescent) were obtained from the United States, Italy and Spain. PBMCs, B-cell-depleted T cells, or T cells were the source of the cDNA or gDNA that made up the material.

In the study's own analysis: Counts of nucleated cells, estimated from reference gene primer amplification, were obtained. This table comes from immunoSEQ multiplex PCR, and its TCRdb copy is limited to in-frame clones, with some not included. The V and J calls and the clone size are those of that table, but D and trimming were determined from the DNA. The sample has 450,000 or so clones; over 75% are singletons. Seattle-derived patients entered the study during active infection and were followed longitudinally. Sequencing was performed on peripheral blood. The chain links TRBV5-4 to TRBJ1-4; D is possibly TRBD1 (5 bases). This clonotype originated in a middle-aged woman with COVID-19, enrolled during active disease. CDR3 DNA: TGTGCCAGCAGCTTGCAGGGAGGTGAAAAACTGTTTTTT. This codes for CASSLQGGEKLFF. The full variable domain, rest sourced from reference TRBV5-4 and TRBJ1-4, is ETGVTQSPTHLIKTRGQQVTLRCSSQSGHNTVSWYQQALGQGPQFIFQYYREEENGRGNFPPRFSGLQFPNYSSELNVNALELDDSALYLCASSLQGGEKLFFGSGTQLSVL.